Below are 15 T cell receptor beta chains sequenced from a single sample in a study of cytomegalovirus exposure and HLA in healthy donors. The primer mix had 60 Vbeta and 13 Jbeta primers. Sequencing was performed with immunoSEQ multiplex PCR; in TCRdb, only in-frame clones are kept and a portion is missing. The sample contains 150,000 to 200,000 clones, 60% to 85% of which appear only once. The sequenced sample consisted of PBMCs. These receptors were obtained from a male donor in good health and CMV-seropositive.

The chain has TRBV19 and TRBJ1-2; D possibly corresponds to TRBD1 (6 bases). The CDR3 is made up of 15 amino acids. V was clipped by 5 bases and J by 3 bases, with 16 bases between them. Germline V gene sequence: CDR1 LNHDA, CDR2 SQIVND (reference sequence). The CDR3 reads CASSPNLDRDYGYTF. The DNA for the CDR3 is TGTGCCAGTAGTCCGAACCTGGACAGAGACTATGGCTACACCTTC.

This clone appeared a few times. This chain links TRBV9 with TRBJ1-1, with unresolved D. The V and J ends lost 4 bases and 0 bases respectively, with 7 bases between them. Germline CDR1 SGDLS, CDR2 YYNGEE. This CDR3 has 13 amino acids. DNA for the CDR3: TGTGCCAGCAGCCCCCTAGTGAACACTGAAGCTTTCTTT. Translation: CASSPLVNTEAFF.

This chain joins TRBV7-8 and TRBJ2-2; possibly TRBD1 for D (5 bases). Germline V gene data show CDR1 as SGHVS and CDR2 as FQNEAQ. V gave up 6 bases and J gave up 6 bases, with 17 bases separating them. This CDR3 has 15 residues. As DNA, the CDR3 is TGTGCCAGCAGTCGCGACGACAGTACCTCCGGGGAGCTGTTTTTT. This sequence encodes CASSRDDSTSGELFF.

The rearrangement uses TRBV2 and TRBJ2-2, with D tentatively TRBD1 (6 bases). There are 14 residues in the CDR3. Between the trimmed V and J ends, which lost 8 bases and 8 bases, there was a span of 18 bases. The germline gives CDR1 SNHLY, CDR2 FYNNEI. The CDR3 DNA reads as TGTGCCAGCGGCCAGGACAGTTCACGGGGGGAGCTGTTTTTT. Its protein product is CASGQDSSRGELFF.

The rearrangement uses TRBV4-1 and TRBJ2-2; 8 bases fit TRBD1. With 3 bases clipped from V and 4 bases from J, the junction kept 7 bases outside the gene matches. This CDR3 has 16 residues. CDR1 is MGHRA and CDR2 is YSYEKL in the germline V gene. CDR3 sequence (DNA): TGCGCCAGCAGCCACGCTAGACAGGGGAGCACCGGGGAGCTGTTTTTT. Encoded protein: CASSHARQGSTGELFF.

This clone was detected only a few times. The V gene is TRBV7-9, the J gene TRBJ1-2, with 12 bases that match TRBD1. The CDR3 contains 15 residues. V gave up 1 base and J gave up 6 bases; unmatched junction bases: 3. Germline V gene data show CDR1 as SEHNR and CDR2 as FQNEAQ (reference sequence). CDR3: CASSLEGDRGHGYTF. CDR3 in DNA: TGTGCCAGCAGCTTAGAGGGGGACAGGGGGCATGGCTACACCTTC.

The chain recombines TRBV5-6 with TRBJ1-2; 12 positions agree with TRBD1. This CDR3 spans 17 amino acids. Germline V lookup: CDR1 SGHDT, CDR2 YYEEEE. J was trimmed by 4 bases and V by 2 bases; bases with no gene match: 9. CDR3 coding DNA: TGTGCCAGCAGCTTTTTTCAGGGGACAGGGGGCTCCTATGGCTACACCTTC. It is translated as CASSFFQGTGGSYGYTF. Drawing the rest from reference TRBV5-6 and TRBJ1-2, the complete variable domain is DAGVTQSPTHLIKTRGQQVTLRCSPKSGHDTVSWYQQALGQGPQFIFQYYEEEERQRGNFPDRFSGHQFPNYSSELNVNALLLGDSALYLCASSFFQGTGGSYGYTFGSGTRLTVV.

The chain joins TRBV30 to TRBJ2-3, with D possibly matching TRBD1 (6 bases). The length of the CDR3 is 15 residues. The ends were cut back, 1 base at V and 0 bases at J, with 11 bases in the middle. The germline CDR1 and CDR2 sequences are GTSNPN and SVGIG (reference sequence). The DNA of the CDR3 is TGTGCCTGGAGTGAACAGGGAATTAGCACAGATACGCAGTATTTT. Translating gives CAWSEQGISTDTQYF.

The chain has TRBV19 and TRBJ1-2; D is ambiguous. The CDR3 totals 15 residues. CDR1 is LNHDA and CDR2 is SQIVND in the germline V gene (reference sequence). Trimming removed 5 bases at V and 3 bases at J, with 16 bases between. The DNA of the CDR3 is TGTGCCAGTAGTTCCGTTTGGGGAGGAGACTATGGCTACACCTTC. Amino acids: CASSSVWGGDYGYTF.

The CDR3 DNA sequence: TGCGCCAGCAGCTTGGGGACAGGGACATTTAACTATGGCTACACCTTC. This sequence encodes CASSLGTGTFNYGYTF. The genes are TRBV5-1 and TRBJ1-2, with 8 bases lining up with TRBD1. This CDR3 comprises 16 residues. After removal of 0 bases from V and 1 base from J, the junction contained 5 bases not matched to a gene. CDR1 SGHRS and CDR2 YFSETQ come from the germline V gene.

V gene TRBV4-1 combines with J gene TRBJ1-2; D gene unclear. CDR3 length equals 15 residues. V gave up 1 base and J gave up 8 bases, with 17 bases separating them. Germline loops: CDR1 MGHRA, CDR2 YSYEKL. In nucleotides, the CDR3 is TGCGCCAGCAGCCAAGGGTGGACCGGGGTACAGGGCTACACCTTC. It encodes CASSQGWTGVQGYTF.

The J gene is TRBJ2-5, the V gene TRBV9; TRBD2 might be the D (5 bases). The V and J ends lost 0 bases and 7 bases respectively, with 13 bases between them. The CDR3 totals 14 residues. Germline CDR1 and CDR2: SGDLS and YYNGEE. CDR3 in amino acids: CASSVVGSAGTQYF. The CDR3, as DNA: TGTGCCAGCAGCGTAGTTGGCAGCGCGGGGACCCAGTACTTC.

The rearrangement joins TRBV12-5 to TRBJ2-1; 10 nucleotides agree with TRBD2. V was clipped by 6 bases and J by 9 bases; unmatched bases: 14. The CDR3 runs 16 residues. Germline V CDR1 and CDR2: LGHNT, FRNRAP. CDR3: CASGLILAGYHSEQFF. CDR3 sequence (DNA): TGTGCTAGTGGCCTCATACTAGCGGGGTATCACAGTGAGCAGTTCTTC.

This clone was picked up a small number of times. The chain combines TRBV2 with TRBJ1-4, with 7 bases matching TRBD1. V lost 5 bases to trimming and J lost 6 bases; unmatched junction nucleotides: 9. This CDR3 contains 15 residues. Germline CDR1 SNHLY, CDR2 FYNNEI. The CDR3 protein is CASSQLQGRDEKLFF. The CDR3, as DNA: TGTGCCAGCAGTCAACTACAGGGGCGAGATGAAAAACTGTTTTTT.

The chain combines TRBV5-6 with TRBJ2-3; D is possibly TRBD2 (7 bases). The germline V gene has CDR1 SGHDT and CDR2 YYEEEE. The CDR3 sequence is 14 residues long. Trimming shortened V by 6 bases and J by 5 bases, and 16 bases separated the two germline ends. The CDR3 DNA sequence: TGTGCCAGCACCACGAGGGGGGGGGTAGATACGCAGTATTTT. Translating gives CASTTRGGVDTQYF. Based on the CDR3 plus reference TRBV5-6 and TRBJ2-3, the full variable domain is DAGVTQSPTHLIKTRGQQVTLRCSPKSGHDTVSWYQQALGQGPQFIFQYYEEEERQRGNFPDRFSGHQFPNYSSELNVNALLLGDSALYLCASTTRGGVDTQYFGPGTRLTVL.